This T cell receptor beta chain was sequenced during a study of T cells in Graves' hyperthyroidism and ophthalmopathy (dated by TCRdb to between 2018 and 2021). Background for the entire study: Peripheral blood was sampled at the time of initial diagnosis, prior to any treatment. To identify distinguishing TCR V-J signatures, a discovery cohort of some 99 patients was used, comprising 43 with Graves' ophthalmopathy and around 60 with stable Graves' hyperthyroidism. The paper describes TCR Vbeta CDR3 sequencing of about 140 peripheral blood samples, made up of about 41 ophthalmopathy patients, 70 to 75 hyperthyroidism patients and 17 progressor patients. In addition, the study compared T-cell repertoires in thyroid tissue and in blood from over 5 Graves' hyperthyroidism patients. Prospective prediction of ophthalmopathy was tested in an independent validation cohort consisting of under 20 hyperthyroidism patients and 15 to 17 patients who later progressed to ophthalmopathy. After blood sampling, hyperthyroidism patients were treated with methimazole at a starting dose of 30 mg daily, and ophthalmopathy patients were treated with high-dose intravenous methylprednisolone. The roughly 100 discovery patients were randomly divided into training and test sets at a 7:3 ratio. Results and caveats for the whole study, not just this receptor: In cross-validation, a model built on a 13 V-J signature told ophthalmopathy apart from stable hyperthyroidism with under 90% sensitivity and roughly 81% specificity, and in testing the same model reached 80%/75%. No statistical method was used to set the sample size in advance, and investigators knew the group allocation. Blood samples also contained most of the expanded thyroid clonotypes (frequency above 0.001), which suggests that blood repertoires may reflect thyroid immune responses. During validation, the model predicted progression to ophthalmopathy a median of approximately 6 months ahead of onset, with almost 71% sensitivity and more than 72% specificity.

Worth noting for this clonotype: Its binding antigen is unknown. Per-nucleotide qualities are absent, and no much larger clonotype sits a single base away.

The hyperthyroidism patients were between 18 and 65 years old and newly diagnosed, with a disease duration of less than 2 months. The study excluded patients with uncontrolled infections, other autoimmune diseases, pregnancy or lactation. Diagnoses relied on clinical symptoms, serum thyroxine and TRAb, thyroid ultrasound and orbital computed tomography. Blood from progressor patients was drawn when they were first diagnosed with hyperthyroidism, before any ophthalmopathy symptoms appeared. Ficoll-Paque density gradient centrifugation was used to isolate PBMCs from about 9 ml of fresh peripheral blood. Progressor patients were initially diagnosed with Graves' hyperthyroidism and developed ophthalmopathy during follow-up. Total RNA was extracted with Trizol reagent, and quality was checked on an Agilent 2100 Bioanalyzer. Via the germline V gene (reference sequence), CDR1 is SGHAT and CDR2 FQDESV. Trimming removed 3 bases from V and 3 bases from J; the gene matches leave 4 bases unexplained. The CDR3 measures 14 amino acids from cysteine to phenylalanine. Here the CDR3 DNA is all that survives: 42 bases in frame from base 1.

TCR beta CDR3 regions were amplified from RNA transcripts. The TCR CDR3 was subjected to a first round of RT-PCR using the HTBI primer set and the Qiagen OneStep RT-PCR kit. The libraries were constructed in a second round of multiplex PCR and then size-selected and purified. Sequencing of the libraries was done on an Illumina HiSeq2000 using paired-end 100 bp reads. From the authors' description of their analysis: SOAPnuke was used to process the raw data, throwing out any read that contained adapters or uncalled bases, had a mean Phred below 15, or lacked an exact constant-primer or identifier match. COPE v1.2.5 was used to merge the high-quality paired reads, and each unique nucleotide sequence was defined as a clonotype. MiTCR v1.1 was used to align the clonotypes against IMGT TRBV, TRBD and TRBJ reference segments. Analysis was restricted to V-J combinations with a frequency above 0.0001, which covered about 99% of repertoires. A TCS score was defined as the ratio between F50 (clonal expansion) and ExV (chaos), using BLOSUM62-based TCRdist between CDR3 peptides within each V-J. Welch's t-statistics and random forest reduced approximately 520 V-J features to roughly 13, which were used in a naive Bayes classifier (R e1071). TCRdb reprocessed the public reads (quality trimming at Q25 with fastp, clone calling with MiXCR) and kept in-frame beta chains. Every entry covers one CDR3 protein and lists the most common genes and DNA from its rows. The V and J calls come from TCRdb's annotation, not from the publication. The sample includes under 300,000 distinct CDR3 sequences, with approximately 12% observed a single time. 6% to 8% of the sample lies in the top ten.

Material for sequencing was blood. This clonotype was sampled from a woman between 25 and 40 years old with Graves' hyperthyroidism that later progressed to Graves' ophthalmopathy. Recombination joined TRBV11-1 with TRBJ2-5; the central 7 bases match TRBD2. This receptor has the CDR3 CASSLGTTKETQYF. The DNA sequence follows: TGTGCCAGCAGCTTGGGGACTACAAAAGAGACCCAGTACTTC. With the rest looked up from the reference TRBV11-1 and TRBJ2-5 genes rather than sequenced, the full variable domain is EAEVAQSPRYKITEKSQAVAFWCDPISGHATLYWYRQILGQGPELLVQFQDESVVDDSQLPKDRFSAERLKGVDSTLKIQPAELGDSAMYLCASSLGTTKETQYFGPGTRLLVL.